This T cell receptor (beta chain) was observed in a study of blood T cell repertoires in COVID-19. Study at large: Samples of COVID-19 (acute and convalescent) were obtained from the United States, Italy and Spain. T cells, B-cell-depleted T cells, or PBMCs supplied cDNA or gDNA.

In the study's own analysis: From reference gene primer amplification, estimates of nucleated cell counts were derived. Clones were read by immunoSEQ multiplex PCR, and TCRdb kept only the in-frame ones, dropping some. V, J and clone size reflect that table, while D and trimming were determined from the DNA. Found here are tens of thousands of clones, 72% of them singletons; the top ten hold more than 20%. The CDR3 extends over 16 amino acids. V lost 7 bases to trimming and J lost 5 bases; unmatched junction nucleotides: 11. CDR1 and CDR2 from the germline V gene are LNHDA and SQIVND (reference sequence).

V usage is TRBV19 and J usage is TRBJ1-4, with 9 bases fitting TRBD1. The sequenced material came from peripheral blood. The origin of this receptor is a boy aged 2 to 10 with active or convalescent COVID-19. This chain's CDR3 is CASNPGQGRRNEKLFF. CDR3 bases: TGTGCCAGTAACCCGGGACAGGGAAGGAGAAATGAAAAACTGTTTTTT.